This entry describes one T cell receptor beta chain. This sample is drawn from a study of somatic mutations in cytotoxic T cells in rheumatoid arthritis. Produced via immunoSEQ multiplex PCR; TCRdb's table is partial and in-frame only. The profile shows more than 8,000 clones, around 89% of them singletons. CDR1 is SNHLY, CDR2 FYNNEI, per germline. The CDR3 consists of 15 residues. V was pared by 4 bases and J by 0 bases, with 4 bases of the junction left unmatched. The rearrangement links TRBV2 to TRBJ1-2; 8 bases fit TRBD1. The source material was CD4+ T cells sorted from blood. The receptor's source is a woman younger than 35 with rheumatoid arthritis. In nucleotides, the CDR3 is TGTGCCAGCAGTGTACCGACAGGGGCTAACTATGGCTACACCTTC. This gives the protein CASSVPTGANYGYTF.